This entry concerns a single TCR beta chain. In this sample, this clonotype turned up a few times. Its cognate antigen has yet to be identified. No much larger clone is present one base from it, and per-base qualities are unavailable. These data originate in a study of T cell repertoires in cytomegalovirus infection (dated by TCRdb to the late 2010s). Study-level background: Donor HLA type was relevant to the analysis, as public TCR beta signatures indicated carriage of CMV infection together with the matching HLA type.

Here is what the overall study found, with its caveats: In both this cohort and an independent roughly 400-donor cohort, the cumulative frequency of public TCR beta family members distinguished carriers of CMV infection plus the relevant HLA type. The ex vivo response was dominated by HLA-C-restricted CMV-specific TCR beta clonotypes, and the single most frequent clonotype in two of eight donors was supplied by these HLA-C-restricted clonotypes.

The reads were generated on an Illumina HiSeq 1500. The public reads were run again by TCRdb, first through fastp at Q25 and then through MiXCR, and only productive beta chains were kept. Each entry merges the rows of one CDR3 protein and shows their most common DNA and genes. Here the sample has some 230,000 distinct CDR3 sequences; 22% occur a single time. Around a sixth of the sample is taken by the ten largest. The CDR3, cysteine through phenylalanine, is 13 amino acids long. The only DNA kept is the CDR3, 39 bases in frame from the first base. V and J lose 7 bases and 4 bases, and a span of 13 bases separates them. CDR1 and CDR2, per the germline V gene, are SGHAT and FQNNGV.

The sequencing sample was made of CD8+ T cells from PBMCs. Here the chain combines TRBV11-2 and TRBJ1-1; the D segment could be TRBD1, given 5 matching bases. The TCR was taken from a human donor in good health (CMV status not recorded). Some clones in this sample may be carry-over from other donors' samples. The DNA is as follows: TGTGCCAGCACCAAAGGGGCTATCACTGAAGCTTTCTTT. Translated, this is CASTKGAITEAFF.